This TCR beta chain was identified in a study of shared clonotypes between healthy human individuals (dated by TCRdb to the early 2020s). Notes on the research overall: Three men and a couple of women, aged 18 to 49 years, made up the cohort. For each donor, three plates each were used for CD4 naive and CD4 memory, two plates were used for CD8 naive, and one plate was used for CD8 memory. To estimate repertoire size and how much clonotype sharing occurs between individuals, the study deeply sequenced the blood TCR repertoires of about 5 healthy adults. Leukapheresis yielded between about 0.85 and 10 billion PBMCs per donor. To increase sequencing depth and limit assay-specific biases, different laboratories used diverse techniques to prepare libraries and sequence TCR repertoires. The study at large found these results: Clonotypes shared by all four sorted-subset donors showed higher generation probabilities than non-shared clonotypes. When several donors were compared, the shared fraction of clonotypes was 5% to 6.5% for naive CD4, approximately 3.3% for naive CD8, about 2.5% for memory CD4, and approximately 0.4% for memory CD8. Only blood was sampled, and tissue TCR repertoires likely differ from those in blood. Pairwise subsampling led to the expectation that sequencing depth would affect the degree of clonotype sharing among donors. The genetic and exposure-history diversity represented was limited by the small number of donors. Naive subsets generally had larger estimated clonotype richness than memory subsets did. Incomplete sequencing was indicated by rarefaction of sorted-subset datasets, despite the large sequencing depth.

The donors were healthy, HIV-negative adults with no recently reported acute infections or vaccinations. Only Caucasian adults living in Nashville, Tennessee, USA were represented among the donors. CD4+ T cells were enriched by magnetic negative selection; naive cells were then positively selected on CD45RA, and the negative fraction formed the memory subset. Blood was collected by leukapheresis, and PBMCs were isolated by Ficoll-Histopaque density gradient centrifugation and then cryopreserved in liquid nitrogen vapor phase. Analytical flow cytometry was used to check the purity and quantity of every magnetically sorted T cell population. From each sorted fraction, genomic DNA was isolated and quantified by UV absorbance on a Nanodrop 2000c. TCR CDR3 regions were amplified from genomic DNA by multiplex PCR using the deep immunoSEQ assay. Genomic DNA extracted from each cell subset was distributed evenly over all wells of several immunoSEQ 96-well plates, and each plate served as one replicate. For sorted subsets, around 200 ng genomic DNA, equal to some 30,000 T cell genomes, was loaded into each replicate PCR. Purified libraries were measured with a Qubit 3.0 fluorometer, size-checked on a Bioanalyzer 2100, and measured again with the KAPA Library Quantification kit. Each immunoSEQ 96-well plate was sequenced on its own single-read 150-cycle Illumina NextSeq 550 flow cell. In the authors' own workflow: Because the immunoSEQ output included only junctional sequences and no quality scores, the filtering could not be the same as the filtering used for full-length reads. Sequences were annotated with PyIR, a Python wrapper for IgBLAST v1.9, and V/J genes and CDR3 were assigned using IMGT germline references. Reads were filtered out if the reads had weak V/J assignments (E-value above 1e-6), no CDR3, stop codons, out-of-frame junctions, or ambiguous translated residues. V3J clonotypes were defined by identical inferred V gene, J gene, and CDR3 amino acid sequence. The percentage overlap between two repertoires was calculated by dividing the number of shared unique clonotypes by the size of the smaller repertoire. Three approaches were used to assess repertoire richness: RTK rarefaction, the Chao1 estimator, and Recon v2.1 estimates of unobserved clonotypes. Generation probabilities for all TCRbeta clonotypes obtained by the gDNA method from a few donors were computed using OLGA. TCRdb took this table from immuneACCESS and kept in-frame rearrangements with V and J called. Such tables lack part of the clones; where checked against another copy, unresolved V genes explain under half of the gap, and the rest is unexplained. V, J and clone size are taken as reported in that table, and D and trimming were inferred from the DNA itself. This sample holds more than 2,000,000 clones; roughly 93% were observed only once. The ten biggest clones cover 0.39% of the sample.

Measured from the cysteine to the phenylalanine, the CDR3 is 13 residues long. The only DNA kept is the CDR3, 39 bases in frame from the first base. At the junction V is shortened by 3 bases and J by 10 bases, with 13 bases in between. The germline V gene yields SGHTA for CDR1 and FQGNSA for CDR2. As for this clone: Its antigen is not yet known. No clone much larger than this one lies a single base away; base qualities are absent.

The sequencing sample was made of naive CD4+ T cells from PBMCs. Explained via the paper, the cell subset or site label denotes: CD45RA+ positively selected. The sequence is built from TRBV7-2 and TRBJ2-1; the D segment cannot be called with confidence. The source is a man between 18 and 29 years old in good health. Some clones in this sample may be carry-over from other donors' samples. The CDR3 region reads CASSFRLPREQFF. The DNA reads TGTGCCAGCAGCTTCCGTCTTCCACGGGAGCAGTTCTTC. Beyond the CDR3, the reference TRBV7-2 and TRBJ2-1 genes provide the residues; the full variable domain reads: GAGVSQSPSNKVTEKGKDVELRCDPISGHTALYWYRQSLGQGLEFLIYFQGNSAPDKSGLPSDRFSAERTGGSVSTLTIQRTQQEDSAVYLCASSFRLPREQFFGPGTRLTVL.